Sequencing of this T cell receptor (beta chain) was carried out in a study of shared clonotypes between healthy human individuals. Study context: A donor's plate count was three for CD4 naive and three for CD4 memory; CD8 naive had two and CD8 memory one. Study results and limitations: Estimated clonotype richness was generally higher in naive than memory subsets.

Naivety among CD8 cells was defined by CD45RO negativity and positive CCR7 selection, thereby excluding terminally differentiated effector memory CD45RA+ cells. The CDR3 has 16 residues. The V and J ends lost 4 bases and 3 bases, in that order; junction bases with no gene match: 10. Germline CDR1 MNHEY, CDR2 SMNVEV (reference sequence). Remarks on this clone: Its target is not known.

An even split of each subset's genomic DNA across several immunoSEQ plates was performed. Sorted-subset replicate PCRs used 150 to 200 ng DNA, about 30,000 T cell genomes. Some clones are missing from TCRdb's copy, which holds only in-frame ones; the method was immunoSEQ multiplex PCR. The repertoire holds approximately 740,000 clones, around 93% seen once, with around 24% in the top ten. The material sequenced was naive CD8+ T cells sorted from blood. The source of this sequence is a man aged 25-45 years in good health. This sequence joins TRBV27 and TRBJ1-1, with 8 bases aligning to TRBD1. CDR3 nucleotide sequence: TGTGCCAGCAGTTCGAACGACGGACAGGGCGACACTGAAGCTTTCTTT. This sequence encodes CASSSNDGQGDTEAFF.